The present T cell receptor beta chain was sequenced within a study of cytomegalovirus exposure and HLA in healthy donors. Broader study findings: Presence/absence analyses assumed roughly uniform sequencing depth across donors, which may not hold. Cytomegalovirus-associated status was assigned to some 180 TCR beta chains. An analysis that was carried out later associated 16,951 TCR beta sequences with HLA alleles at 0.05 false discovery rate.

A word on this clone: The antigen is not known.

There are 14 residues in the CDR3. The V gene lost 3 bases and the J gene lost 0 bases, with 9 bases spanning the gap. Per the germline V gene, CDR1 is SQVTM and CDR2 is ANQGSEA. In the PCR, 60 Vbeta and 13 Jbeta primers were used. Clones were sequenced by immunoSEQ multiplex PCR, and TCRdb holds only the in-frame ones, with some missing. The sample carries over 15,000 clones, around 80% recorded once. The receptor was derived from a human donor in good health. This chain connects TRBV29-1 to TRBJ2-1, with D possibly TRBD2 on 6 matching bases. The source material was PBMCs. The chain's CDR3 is CSVDAGSSYNEQFF. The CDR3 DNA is TGCAGCGTTGACGCGGGGAGCTCCTACAATGAGCAGTTCTTC.